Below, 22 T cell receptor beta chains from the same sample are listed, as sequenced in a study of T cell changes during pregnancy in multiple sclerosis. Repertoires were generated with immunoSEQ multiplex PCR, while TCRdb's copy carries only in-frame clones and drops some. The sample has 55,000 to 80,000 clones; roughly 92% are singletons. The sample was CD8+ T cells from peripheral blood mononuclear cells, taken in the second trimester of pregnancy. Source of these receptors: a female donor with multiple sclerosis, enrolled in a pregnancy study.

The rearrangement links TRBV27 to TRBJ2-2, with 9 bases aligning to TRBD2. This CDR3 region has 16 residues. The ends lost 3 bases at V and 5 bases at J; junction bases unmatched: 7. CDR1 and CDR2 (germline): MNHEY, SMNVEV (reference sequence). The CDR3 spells CASSLREGQVTGELFF. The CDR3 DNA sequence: TGTGCCAGCAGTTTGCGGGAGGGCCAGGTTACCGGGGAGCTGTTTTTT.

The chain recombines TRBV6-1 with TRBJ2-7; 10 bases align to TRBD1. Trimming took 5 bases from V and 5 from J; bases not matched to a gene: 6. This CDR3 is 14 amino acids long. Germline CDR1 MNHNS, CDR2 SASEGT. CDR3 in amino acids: CASSWTGGLNEQYF. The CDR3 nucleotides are TGTGCCAGCAGTTGGACAGGGGGTCTCAACGAGCAGTACTTC.

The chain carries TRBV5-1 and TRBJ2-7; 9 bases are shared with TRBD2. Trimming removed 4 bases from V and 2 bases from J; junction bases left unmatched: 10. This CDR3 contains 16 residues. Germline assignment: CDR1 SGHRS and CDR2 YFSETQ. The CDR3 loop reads CASSPRGASGTYEQYF. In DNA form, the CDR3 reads TGCGCCAGCAGCCCCCGGGGGGCTAGCGGGACCTACGAGCAGTACTTC.

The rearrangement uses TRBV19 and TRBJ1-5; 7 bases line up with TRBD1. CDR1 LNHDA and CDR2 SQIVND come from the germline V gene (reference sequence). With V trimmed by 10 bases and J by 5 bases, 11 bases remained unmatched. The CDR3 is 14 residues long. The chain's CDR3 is CATNLQGVDQPQHF. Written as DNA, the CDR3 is TGTGCCACCAATCTCCAGGGGGTCGATCAGCCCCAGCATTTT. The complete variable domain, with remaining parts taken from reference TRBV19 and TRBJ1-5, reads DGGITQSPKYLFRKEGQNVTLSCEQNLNHDAMYWYRQDPGQGLRLIYYSQIVNDFQKGDIAEGYSVSREKKESFPLTVTSAQKNPTAFYLCATNLQGVDQPQHFGDGTRLSIL.

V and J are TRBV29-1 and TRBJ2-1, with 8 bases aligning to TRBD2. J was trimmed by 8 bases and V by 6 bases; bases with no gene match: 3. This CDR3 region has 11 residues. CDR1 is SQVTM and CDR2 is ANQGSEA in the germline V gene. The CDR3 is CSVGREDEQFF. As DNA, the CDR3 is TGCAGCGTAGGGCGGGAGGATGAGCAGTTCTTC.

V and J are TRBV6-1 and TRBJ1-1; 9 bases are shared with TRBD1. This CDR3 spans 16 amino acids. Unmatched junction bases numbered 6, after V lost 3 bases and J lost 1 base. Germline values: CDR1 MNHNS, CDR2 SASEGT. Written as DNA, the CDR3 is TGTGCCAGCAGTGAGGGACAGGGATCACAGAACACTGAAGCTTTCTTT. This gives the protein CASSEGQGSQNTEAFF.

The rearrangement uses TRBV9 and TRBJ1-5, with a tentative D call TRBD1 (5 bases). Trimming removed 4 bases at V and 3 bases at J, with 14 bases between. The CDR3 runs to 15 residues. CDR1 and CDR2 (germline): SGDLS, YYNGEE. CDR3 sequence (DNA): TGTGCCAGCAGCTCCTCAGGGTGGGACAATCAGCCCCAGCATTTT. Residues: CASSSSGWDNQPQHF. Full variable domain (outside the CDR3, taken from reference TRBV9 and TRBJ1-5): DSGVTQTPKHLITATGQRVTLRCSPRSGDLSVYWYQQSLDQGLQFLIQYYNGEERAKGNILERFSAQQFPDLHSELNLSSLELGDSALYFCASSSSGWDNQPQHFGDGTRLSIL.

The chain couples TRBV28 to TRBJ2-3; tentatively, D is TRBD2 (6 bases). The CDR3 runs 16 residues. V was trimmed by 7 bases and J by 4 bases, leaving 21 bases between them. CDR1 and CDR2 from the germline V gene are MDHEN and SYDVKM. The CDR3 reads CASIPEREVPADTQYF. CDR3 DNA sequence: TGTGCCAGCATTCCGGAGAGGGAGGTTCCCGCAGATACGCAGTATTTT.

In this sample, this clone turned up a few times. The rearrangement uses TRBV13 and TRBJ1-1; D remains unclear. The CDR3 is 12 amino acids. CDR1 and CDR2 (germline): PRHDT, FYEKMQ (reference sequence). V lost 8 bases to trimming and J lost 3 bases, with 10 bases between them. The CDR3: CASAERDTEAFF. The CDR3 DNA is TGTGCCAGCGCGGAACGGGACACTGAAGCTTTCTTT.

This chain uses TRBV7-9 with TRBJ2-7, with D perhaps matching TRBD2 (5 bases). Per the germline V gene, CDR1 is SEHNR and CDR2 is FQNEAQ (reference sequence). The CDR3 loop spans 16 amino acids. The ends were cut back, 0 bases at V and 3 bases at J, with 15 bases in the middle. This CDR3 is CASSLAGGSKGYEQYF. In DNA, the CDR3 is TGTGCCAGCAGCTTAGCGGGCGGGTCGAAGGGCTACGAGCAGTACTTC.

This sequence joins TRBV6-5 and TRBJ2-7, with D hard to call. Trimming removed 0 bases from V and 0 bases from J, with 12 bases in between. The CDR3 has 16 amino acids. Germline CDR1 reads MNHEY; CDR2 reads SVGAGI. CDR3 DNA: TGTGCCAGCAGTTACTCGGTCAGGCCAAGCTCCTACGAGCAGTACTTC. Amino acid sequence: CASSYSVRPSSYEQYF.

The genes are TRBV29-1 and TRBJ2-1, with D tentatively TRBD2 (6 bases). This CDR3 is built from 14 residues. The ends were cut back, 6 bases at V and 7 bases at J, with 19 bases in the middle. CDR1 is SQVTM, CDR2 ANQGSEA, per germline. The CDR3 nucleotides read TGCAGCGTCTTTACCGGGACTCTGGGAAATGAGCAGTTCTTC. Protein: CSVFTGTLGNEQFF.

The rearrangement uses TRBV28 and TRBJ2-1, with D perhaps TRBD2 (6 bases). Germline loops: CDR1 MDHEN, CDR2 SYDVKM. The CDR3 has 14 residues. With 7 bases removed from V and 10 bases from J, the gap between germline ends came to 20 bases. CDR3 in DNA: TGTGCCAGCACGGCGGGGAGCGGACGAAGCGAGCAGTTCTTC. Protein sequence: CASTAGSGRSEQFF.

The CDR3 loop reads CASSDRGHRGDEQFF. The CDR3 DNA reads TGTGCCAGCAGTGACCGAGGCCACAGGGGGGATGAGCAGTTCTTC. The chain has TRBV2 and TRBJ2-1; TRBD1 matches 8 bases. Looked up from germline, CDR1 is SNHLY and CDR2 is FYNNEI. The CDR3 contains 15 residues. V trimming: 3 bases; J trimming: 8 bases; junction bases outside the gene matches: 9.

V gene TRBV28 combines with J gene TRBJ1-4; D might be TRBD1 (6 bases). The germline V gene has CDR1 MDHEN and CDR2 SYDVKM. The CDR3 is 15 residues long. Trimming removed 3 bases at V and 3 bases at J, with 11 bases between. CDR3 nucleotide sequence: TGTGCCAGCAGTTTCCCCCAGGGGTCTAATGAAAAACTGTTTTTT. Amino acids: CASSFPQGSNEKLFF.

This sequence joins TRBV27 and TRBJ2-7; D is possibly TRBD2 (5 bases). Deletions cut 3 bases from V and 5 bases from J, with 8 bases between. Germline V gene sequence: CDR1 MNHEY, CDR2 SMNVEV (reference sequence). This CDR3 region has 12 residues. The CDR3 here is CASSFTGNEQYF. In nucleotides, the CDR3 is TGTGCCAGCAGTTTCACGGGAAACGAGCAGTACTTC.

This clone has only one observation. DNA for the CDR3: TGTGCCAGTAGTGCAGGGGTCAACTACGAGCAGTACTTC. This sequence encodes CASSAGVNYEQYF. V and J are TRBV19 and TRBJ2-7; TRBD1 is a possible D gene (6 bases). From germline, CDR1 is LNHDA and CDR2 SQIVND (reference sequence). The CDR3 spans 13 residues. V was trimmed by 5 bases and J by 3 bases, leaving 11 bases between them.

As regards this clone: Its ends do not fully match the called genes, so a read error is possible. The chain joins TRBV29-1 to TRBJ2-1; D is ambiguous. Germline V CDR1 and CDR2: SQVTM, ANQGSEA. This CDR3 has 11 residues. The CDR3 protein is CSVAVSNGQFF. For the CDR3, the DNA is TGCAGCGTTGCAGTTTCAAATGGGCAGTTCTTC.

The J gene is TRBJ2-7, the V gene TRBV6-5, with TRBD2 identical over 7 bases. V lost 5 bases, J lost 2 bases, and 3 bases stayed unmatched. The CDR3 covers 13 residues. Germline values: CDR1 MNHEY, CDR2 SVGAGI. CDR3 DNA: TGTGCCAGCAGTACTAGCGAGCCCTACGAGCAGTACTTC. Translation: CASSTSEPYEQYF.

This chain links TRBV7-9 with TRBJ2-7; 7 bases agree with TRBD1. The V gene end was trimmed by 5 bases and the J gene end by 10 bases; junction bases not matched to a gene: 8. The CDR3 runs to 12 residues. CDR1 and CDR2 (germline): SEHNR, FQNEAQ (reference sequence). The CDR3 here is CASSGTATKQYF. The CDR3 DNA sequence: TGTGCCAGCAGCGGGACAGCCACGAAACAGTACTTC. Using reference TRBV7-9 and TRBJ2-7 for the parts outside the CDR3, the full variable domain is DTGVSQNPRHKITKRGQNVTFRCDPISEHNRLYWYRQTLGQGPEFLTYFQNEAQLEKSRLLSDRFSAERPKGSFSTLEIQRTEQGDSAMYLCASSGTATKQYFGPGTRLTVT.

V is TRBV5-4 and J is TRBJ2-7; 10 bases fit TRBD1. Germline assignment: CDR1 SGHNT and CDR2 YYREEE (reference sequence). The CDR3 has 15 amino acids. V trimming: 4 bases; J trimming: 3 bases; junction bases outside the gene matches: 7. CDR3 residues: CASSDERTGGYEQYF. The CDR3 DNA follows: TGTGCCAGCAGCGACGAAAGGACAGGGGGCTACGAGCAGTACTTC.

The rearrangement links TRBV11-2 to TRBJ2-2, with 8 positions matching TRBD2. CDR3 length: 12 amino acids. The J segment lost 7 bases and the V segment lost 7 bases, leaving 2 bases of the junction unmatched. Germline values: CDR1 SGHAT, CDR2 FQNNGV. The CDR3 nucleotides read TGTGCCAGCATCAGCGGGAGCGGGGAGCTGTTTTTT. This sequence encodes CASISGSGELFF.